This passage covers 32 T cell receptor beta chains from one sample sequenced in a study of blood T cell repertoires in COVID-19. The table came from immunoSEQ multiplex PCR; TCRdb's copy has only in-frame clones and leaves some out. The table includes 200,000 or so clones, 70% to 90% detected once. Sequenced input: peripheral blood. The receptors were sampled from a man aged 65 to 79 with active or convalescent COVID-19.

The gene calls are TRBV5-1 and TRBJ2-4; 11 nucleotides line up with TRBD2. Germline CDR1 SGHRS, CDR2 YFSETQ. The ends lost 4 bases at V and 6 bases at J; junction bases unmatched: 9. CDR3 length: 16 residues. The chain's CDR3 is CASSQPIAGGPNIQYF. CDR3 nucleotide sequence: TGCGCCAGCAGCCAACCAATAGCGGGAGGGCCAAACATTCAGTACTTC.

The rearrangement joins TRBV25-1 to TRBJ2-2, with 8 bases aligning to TRBD1. Germline-derived CDR1 and CDR2 are MGHDK and SYGVNS. The V gene end was trimmed by 8 bases and the J gene end by 6 bases; junction bases not matched to a gene: 11. There are 15 residues in the CDR3. CDR3 loop: CASGQDRGIAGELFF. The CDR3 DNA reads TGTGCCAGCGGTCAAGACAGGGGAATAGCCGGGGAGCTGTTTTTT.

This clone showed up just a few times. The chain recombines TRBV10-3 with TRBJ1-4; 7 bases line up with TRBD1. V dropped 3 bases and J dropped 2; count of bases not matched to a gene: 6. Looked up from germline, CDR1 is ENHRY and CDR2 is SYGVKD. The CDR3 covers 16 residues. CDR3 amino acids: CAISESKTGTNEKLFF. In DNA, the CDR3 is TGTGCCATCAGTGAATCGAAGACAGGGACTAATGAAAAACTGTTTTTT.

The chain combines TRBV9 with TRBJ1-5; 9 bases map to TRBD1. Germline loops: CDR1 SGDLS, CDR2 YYNGEE. The CDR3 loop spans 14 amino acids. With V trimmed by 3 bases and J by 5 bases, 3 bases remained unmatched. This CDR3 is CASSGGTGYQPQHF. Written as DNA, the CDR3 is TGTGCCAGCAGCGGCGGGACAGGGTATCAGCCCCAGCATTTT.

The V gene is TRBV28, the J gene TRBJ1-5; D remains unclear. This CDR3 region has 16 residues. CDR1 and CDR2 from the germline V gene are MDHEN and SYDVKM. Trimming shortened V by 6 bases and J by 2 bases, and 17 bases separated the two germline ends. The chain's CDR3 is CASSSREGRGNQPQHF. The CDR3 bases are TGTGCCAGCAGCTCAAGGGAGGGTAGGGGCAATCAGCCCCAGCATTTT.

The V and J genes are TRBV18 and TRBJ2-1, with 7 bases that match TRBD1. CDR1 and CDR2 from the germline V gene are KGHSH and LQKENI. This CDR3 has 13 residues. J was trimmed by 6 bases and V by 3 bases; bases with no gene match: 2. CDR3 loop: CASSPDRFNEQFF. CDR3 DNA: TGTGCCAGCTCACCGGACAGGTTCAATGAGCAGTTCTTC.

The gene calls are TRBV15 and TRBJ2-5; tentative D call: TRBD2 (6 bases). Germline values: CDR1 LNHNV, CDR2 YYDKDF (reference sequence). The CDR3 extends over 15 amino acids. V lost 3 bases and J lost 3, with 14 bases in between. CDR3 nucleotide sequence: TGTGCCACCAGCAGCTCACCCGGGACTGAAGAGACCCAGTACTTC. This sequence encodes CATSSSPGTEETQYF.

The V gene is TRBV19, the J gene TRBJ2-2; 9 nucleotides line up with TRBD2. The CDR3 is 16 residues long. Trimming cost V 5 bases and J 7 bases; bases outside gene matches: 11. Germline V gives CDR1 LNHDA, CDR2 SQIVND (reference sequence). CDR3 residues: CASSALAGPSIGELFF. The DNA of the CDR3 is TGTGCCAGTAGTGCACTAGCGGGTCCTTCCATCGGGGAGCTGTTTTTT.

This clone was recorded a few times. The chain has TRBV11-2 and TRBJ1-5; D may be TRBD1 (6 bases). Germline CDR1 reads SGHAT; CDR2 reads FQNNGV. V was shortened by 5 bases and J by 2 bases, with 13 bases between the two germline ends. The CDR3 loop spans 15 amino acids. The DNA for the CDR3 is TGTGCCAGCAGCCTCATGGCAGGGGGCAATCAGCCCCAGCATTTT. Translation: CASSLMAGGNQPQHF.

This clone appeared once. J is TRBJ1-4 and V is TRBV5-6; 9 bases are shared with TRBD1. The CDR3 runs to 17 residues. V lost 0 bases and J lost 2; bases outside the gene matches: 5. Germline V gene sequence: CDR1 SGHDT, CDR2 YYEEEE. As DNA, the CDR3 is TGTGCCAGCAGCTTGGAGGGACAGGGACCCACTAATGAAAAACTGTTTTTT. Protein: CASSLEGQGPTNEKLFF.

The chain couples TRBV9 to TRBJ2-4; D might be TRBD2 (5 bases). V dropped 2 bases and J dropped 8 bases, with 17 bases sitting between them. The CDR3 consists of 15 residues. In germline, CDR1 is SGDLS, CDR2 YYNGEE. CDR3 DNA sequence: TGTGCCAGCAGCGTCGAAGGACGGGGTTCGGACATTCAGTACTTC. Protein: CASSVEGRGSDIQYF.

This chain links TRBV19 with TRBJ1-6, with D possibly TRBD1 on 5 matching bases. Trimming removed 5 bases from V and 7 bases from J, with 12 bases in between. Per the germline V gene, CDR1 is LNHDA and CDR2 is SQIVND (reference sequence). This CDR3 region has 14 residues. The CDR3 DNA reads as TGTGCCAGTAGTCTATGGGACTGGAATTCACCCCTCCACTTT. Translated, it gives CASSLWDWNSPLHF.

The V gene is TRBV6-5, the J gene TRBJ1-1; D may be TRBD1 (6 bases). Trimming stripped 10 bases from V and 6 bases from J, with 12 bases between. The CDR3 is 11 residues long. The germline V gene has CDR1 MNHEY and CDR2 SVGAGI. The CDR3 is CATGTNAEAFF. DNA of the CDR3: TGTGCCACCGGGACAAACGCTGAAGCTTTCTTT.

V and J are TRBV3-1 (or the pseudogene TRBV3-2) and TRBJ2-5, with 11 bases matching TRBD2. J gave up 2 bases and V 4 bases, and 9 bases lay outside the gene matches. Germline V gives CDR1 LGHDT, CDR2 YNNKEL (reference sequence). CDR3 length equals 17 residues. CDR3 sequence reads: CASSRNLAGGKQETQYF. Written as DNA, the CDR3 is TGTGCCAGCAGCCGGAACCTAGCGGGGGGCAAACAAGAGACCCAGTACTTC.

J is TRBJ1-5 and V is TRBV28; 7 bases fit TRBD1. This CDR3 has 14 amino acids. Germline CDR1 is MDHEN and CDR2 is SYDVKM. V shed 5 bases, J shed 2 bases, and the junction held 3 bases outside the gene matches. The CDR3 sequence is CASSTGERNQPQHF. CDR3 nucleotides: TGTGCCAGCAGTACAGGGGAGCGCAATCAGCCCCAGCATTTT.

V and J are TRBV18 and TRBJ1-4; the D is unclear. This CDR3 comprises 15 residues. Trimming removed 0 bases at V and 2 bases at J, with 7 bases between. The V gene's germline CDR1 is KGHSH and CDR2 LQKENI. CDR3 sequence reads: CASSPPLTTNEKLFF. The DNA of the CDR3 is TGTGCCAGCTCACCACCGTTAACTACTAATGAAAAACTGTTTTTT.

A note on this clone: Other DNA sequences of this sample code for an identical CDR3. V usage is TRBV4-3 and J usage is TRBJ2-3, with 7 bases that match TRBD2. The V segment lost 0 bases and the J segment 3 bases; nucleotides outside the gene matches: 3. The CDR3 is 15 residues long. Germline V gene data show CDR1 as LGHNA and CDR2 as YSLEER. The CDR3 is CASSQDRGGTDTQYF. For the CDR3, the DNA is TGCGCCAGCAGCCAAGATCGGGGAGGGACAGATACGCAGTATTTT.

This clone has a single count. V usage is TRBV9 and J usage is TRBJ1-3; D gene ambiguous. V lost 2 bases and J lost 4, with 16 bases in between. Germline V gene sequence: CDR1 SGDLS, CDR2 YYNGEE. The CDR3 spans 16 residues. CDR3 DNA: TGTGCCAGCAGCGTTCAGGCGGGCTTGTGGGGAAACACCATATATTTT. Translation gives CASSVQAGLWGNTIYF.

This clone was found once. The CDR3 loop is CASSELGGQNSNQPQHF. CDR3 coding DNA: TGTGCCAGCAGTGAATTGGGAGGGCAAAATAGCAATCAGCCCCAGCATTTT. The chain joins TRBV6-1 to TRBJ1-5; the D is unclear. This CDR3 spans 17 amino acids. V lost 2 bases and J 0 bases, leaving 14 bases between the germline ends. CDR1 MNHNS and CDR2 SASEGT come from the germline V gene.

The chain recombines TRBV5-1 with TRBJ2-1, with TRBD1 identical over 7 bases. The V gene end was trimmed by 0 bases and the J gene end by 6 bases; junction bases not matched to a gene: 9. The CDR3 has 16 amino acids. The V gene's germline CDR1 is SGHRS and CDR2 YFSETQ. CDR3 nucleotide sequence: TGCGCCAGCAGCTTGGTTGGGACAGCAGGGTTCAATGAGCAGTTCTTC. Its translation is CASSLVGTAGFNEQFF.

The V and J genes are TRBV6-5 and TRBJ2-2, with 9 bases that match TRBD1. Germline V gives CDR1 MNHEY, CDR2 SVGAGI. CDR3 length equals 15 residues. Unmatched junction bases numbered 4, after V lost 2 bases and J lost 6 bases. In DNA form, the CDR3 reads TGTGCCAGCAGTTACACAGGGGGCAATCCCGGGGAGCTGTTTTTT. Its protein product is CASSYTGGNPGELFF.

The CDR3 sequence: CASSFQGGRAGGLETQYF. In DNA, the CDR3 is TGTGCCAGCAGCTTCCAGGGAGGCAGGGCGGGAGGGTTAGAGACCCAGTACTTC. V gene TRBV7-2 combines with J gene TRBJ2-5, with 9 bases fitting TRBD2. The CDR3 runs 18 residues. The germline CDR1 and CDR2 sequences are SGHTA and FQGNSA. J was trimmed by 4 bases and V by 3 bases; bases with no gene match: 15.

The chain is built from TRBV6-5 and TRBJ1-2; 9 bases are a match to TRBD1. This CDR3 region has 15 residues. The germline V gene encodes CDR1 MNHEY and CDR2 SVGAGI. The trim removed 5 bases at V and 4 bases at J, leaving 8 bases unmatched. CDR3 nucleotides: TGTGCCAGCAGTCAGGACAGGGGCTCAGGCTATGGCTACACCTTC. Amino acids: CASSQDRGSGYGYTF.

The chain combines TRBV9 with TRBJ2-3; 10 bases map to TRBD2. In germline, CDR1 is SGDLS, CDR2 YYNGEE. V was clipped by 0 bases and J by 2 bases; unmatched bases: 9. The CDR3 covers 18 residues. The CDR3 spells CASSVDVSGGPSTDTQYF. CDR3 bases: TGTGCCAGCAGCGTAGATGTTAGCGGGGGGCCCTCCACAGATACGCAGTATTTT.

As for this clone: At the DNA level, this CDR3 is encoded by other sequences in the same sample as well. The genes are TRBV5-6 and TRBJ1-5, with D possibly being TRBD1 (6 bases). CDR3 length equals 13 residues. Trimming shortened V by 4 bases and J by 6 bases, and 11 bases separated the two germline ends. Germline CDR1 and CDR2: SGHDT and YYEEEE. The CDR3 DNA sequence: TGTGCCAGCAGCCCCAGGGGCGGTCAGCCCCAGCATTTT. It is translated as CASSPRGGQPQHF.

The rearrangement uses TRBV7-9 and TRBJ2-5; the D gene is possibly TRBD2 (5 bases). Germline CDR1 is SEHNR and CDR2 is FQNEAQ (reference sequence). The CDR3 runs 16 residues. V lost 5 bases, J lost 5 bases, and 21 bases lay in between. The CDR3 spells CASSRLLRAAEETQYF. The CDR3 region has the DNA TGTGCCAGCAGCCGACTTTTGAGGGCTGCAGAGGAGACCCAGTACTTC.

This clone has only one observation. V and J are TRBV10-2 and TRBJ2-1, with D possibly being TRBD1 (5 bases). The CDR3 consists of 13 residues. The germline CDR1 and CDR2 sequences are WSHSY and SAAADI. V lost 6 bases to trimming and J lost 3 bases, with 9 bases between them. The CDR3 DNA sequence: TGCGCCAGCAGCTTTGACAGCTACAATGAGCAGTTCTTC. Translation: CASSFDSYNEQFF.

The gene calls are TRBV9 and TRBJ1-1, with 10 bases matching TRBD1. CDR1 and CDR2 (germline): SGDLS, YYNGEE. This CDR3 has 15 residues. Trimming took 3 bases from V and 1 from J; bases not matched to a gene: 3. The CDR3 DNA sequence: TGTGCCAGCAGCGGGACAGGGGGGACGAACACTGAAGCTTTCTTT. Its protein product is CASSGTGGTNTEAFF. Complete variable domain (other parts from reference TRBV9 and TRBJ1-1): DSGVTQTPKHLITATGQRVTLRCSPRSGDLSVYWYQQSLDQGLQFLIQYYNGEERAKGNILERFSAQQFPDLHSELNLSSLELGDSALYFCASSGTGGTNTEAFFGQGTRLTVV.

This chain links TRBV25-1 with TRBJ2-7; 11 bases line up with TRBD2. After removal of 10 bases from V and 3 bases from J, the junction contained 17 bases not matched to a gene. From germline, CDR1 is MGHDK and CDR2 SYGVNS. CDR3 length equals 17 residues. Here the CDR3 DNA reads TGTGCCATGCAAGGACAGAAACTAGCGGGAGCTCACTACGAGCAGTACTTC. Residues: CAMQGQKLAGAHYEQYF.

The chain has TRBV28 and TRBJ2-1; D is undetermined. Germline CDR1 is MDHEN and CDR2 is SYDVKM. V was trimmed by 8 bases and J by 7 bases, leaving 15 bases between them. The CDR3 runs 13 residues. CDR3 in amino acids: CASEPPPRNEQFF. CDR3 DNA sequence: TGTGCCAGCGAGCCTCCCCCCCGGAATGAGCAGTTCTTC.

This chain joins TRBV27 and TRBJ1-2, with a tentative D call TRBD1 (5 bases). The V gene lost 0 bases and the J gene lost 4 bases, with 9 bases spanning the gap. Germline CDR1 and CDR2: MNHEY and SMNVEV (reference sequence). This CDR3 region has 14 residues. Here the CDR3 reads CASSLSHGAYGYTF. The CDR3 region has the DNA TGTGCCAGCAGTTTATCACATGGGGCCTATGGCTACACCTTC.

V is TRBV27 and J is TRBJ2-7; 9 bases fit TRBD1. The J segment lost 3 bases and the V segment lost 6 bases, leaving 3 bases of the junction unmatched. CDR1 MNHEY and CDR2 SMNVEV come from the germline V gene (reference sequence). The CDR3 runs to 13 residues. CDR3 in DNA: TGTGCCAGCAGAAGGACAGGGGTCTACGAGCAGTACTTC. Its translation is CASRRTGVYEQYF.